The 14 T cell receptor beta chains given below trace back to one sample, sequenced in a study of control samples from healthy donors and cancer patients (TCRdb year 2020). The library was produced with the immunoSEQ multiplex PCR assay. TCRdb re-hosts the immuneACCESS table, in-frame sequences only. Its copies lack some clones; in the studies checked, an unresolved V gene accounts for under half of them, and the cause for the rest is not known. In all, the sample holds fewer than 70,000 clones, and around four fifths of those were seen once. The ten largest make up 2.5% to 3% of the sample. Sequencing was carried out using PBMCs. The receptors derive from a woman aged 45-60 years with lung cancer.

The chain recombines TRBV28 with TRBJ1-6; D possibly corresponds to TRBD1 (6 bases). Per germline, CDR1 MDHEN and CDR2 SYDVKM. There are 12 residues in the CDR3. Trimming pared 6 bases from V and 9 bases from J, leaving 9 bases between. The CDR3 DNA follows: TGTGCCAGCAGACAGGGATTTTCACCCCTCCACTTT. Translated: CASRQGFSPLHF.

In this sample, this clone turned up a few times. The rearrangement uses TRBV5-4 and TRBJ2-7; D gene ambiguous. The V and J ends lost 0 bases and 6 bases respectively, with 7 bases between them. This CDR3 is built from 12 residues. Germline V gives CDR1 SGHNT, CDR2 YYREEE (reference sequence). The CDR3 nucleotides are TGTGCCAGCAGCTTGGATGGGGTCGAGCAGTACTTC. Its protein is CASSLDGVEQYF.

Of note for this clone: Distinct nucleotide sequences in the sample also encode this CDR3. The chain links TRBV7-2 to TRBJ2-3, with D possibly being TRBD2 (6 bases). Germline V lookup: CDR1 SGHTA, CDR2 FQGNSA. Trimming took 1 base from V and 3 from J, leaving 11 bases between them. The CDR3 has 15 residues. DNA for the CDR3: TGTGCCAGCAGCTTAGAACGGGGGAGAACAGATACGCAGTATTTT. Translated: CASSLERGRTDTQYF.

The CDR3 protein is CASRGDRVTGELFF. CDR3 DNA: TGTGCCAGCAGGGGGGACAGGGTCACCGGGGAGCTGTTTTTT. The chain links TRBV2 to TRBJ2-2; 9 nucleotides match TRBD1. Germline-derived CDR1 and CDR2 are SNHLY and FYNNEI. With 6 bases clipped from V and 4 bases from J, the junction kept 3 bases outside the gene matches. The CDR3 loop spans 14 amino acids.

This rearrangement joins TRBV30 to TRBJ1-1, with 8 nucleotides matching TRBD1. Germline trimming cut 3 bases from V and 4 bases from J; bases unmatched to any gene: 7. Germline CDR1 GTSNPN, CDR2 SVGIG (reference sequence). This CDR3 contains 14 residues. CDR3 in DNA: TGTGCCTGGAGCCGGGGACAGGCGGGCACTGAAGCTTTCTTT. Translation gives CAWSRGQAGTEAFF. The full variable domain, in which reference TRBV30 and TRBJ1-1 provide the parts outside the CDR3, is SQTIHQWPATLVQPVGSPLSLECTVEGTSNPNLYWYRQAAGRGLQLLFYSVGIGQISSEVPQNLSASRPQDRQFILSSKKLLLSDSGFYLCAWSRGQAGTEAFFGQGTRLTVV.

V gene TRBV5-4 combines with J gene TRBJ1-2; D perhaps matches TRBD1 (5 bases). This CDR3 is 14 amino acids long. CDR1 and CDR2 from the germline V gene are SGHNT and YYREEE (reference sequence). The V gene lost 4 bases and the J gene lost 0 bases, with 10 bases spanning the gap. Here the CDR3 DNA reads TGTGCCAGCAGCCTACGGGGGGCTAACTATGGCTACACCTTC. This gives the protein CASSLRGANYGYTF.

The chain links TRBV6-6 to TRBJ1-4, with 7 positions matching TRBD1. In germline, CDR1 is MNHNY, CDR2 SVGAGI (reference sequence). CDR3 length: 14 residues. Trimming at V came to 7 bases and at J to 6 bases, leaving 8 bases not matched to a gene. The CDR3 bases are TGTGCCAGCACACCGACAGGGACAGATGAAAAACTGTTTTTT. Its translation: CASTPTGTDEKLFF.

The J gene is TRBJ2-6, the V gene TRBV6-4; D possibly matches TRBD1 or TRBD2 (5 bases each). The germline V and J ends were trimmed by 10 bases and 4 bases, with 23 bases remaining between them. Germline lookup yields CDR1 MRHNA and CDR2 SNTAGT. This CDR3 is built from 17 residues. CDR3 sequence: CATSRDPYSRGANVLTF. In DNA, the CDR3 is TGTGCCACTTCACGGGACCCCTATTCTCGAGGGGCCAACGTCCTGACTTTC.

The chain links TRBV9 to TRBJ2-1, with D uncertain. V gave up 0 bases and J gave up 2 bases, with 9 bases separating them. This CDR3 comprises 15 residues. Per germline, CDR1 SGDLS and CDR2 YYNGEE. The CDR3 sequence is CASSVAGNPYNEQFF. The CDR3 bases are TGTGCCAGCAGCGTAGCTGGGAATCCCTACAATGAGCAGTTCTTC. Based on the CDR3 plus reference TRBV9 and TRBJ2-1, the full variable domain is DSGVTQTPKHLITATGQRVTLRCSPRSGDLSVYWYQQSLDQGLQFLIQYYNGEERAKGNILERFSAQQFPDLHSELNLSSLELGDSALYFCASSVAGNPYNEQFFGPGTRLTVL.

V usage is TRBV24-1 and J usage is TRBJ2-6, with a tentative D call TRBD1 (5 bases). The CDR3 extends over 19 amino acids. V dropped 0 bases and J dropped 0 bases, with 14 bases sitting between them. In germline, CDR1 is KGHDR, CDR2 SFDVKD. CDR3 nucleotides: TGTGCCACCAGTGATTTGAGAACAGGAGCCCTCTCTGGGGCCAACGTCCTGACTTTC. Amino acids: CATSDLRTGALSGANVLTF.

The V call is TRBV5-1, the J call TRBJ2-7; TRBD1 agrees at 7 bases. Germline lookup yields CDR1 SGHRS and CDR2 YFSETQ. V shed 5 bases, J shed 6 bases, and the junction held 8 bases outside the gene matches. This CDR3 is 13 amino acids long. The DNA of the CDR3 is TGCGCCAGCAGGCCCCAGACAGGGACCGAGCAGTACTTC. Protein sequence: CASRPQTGTEQYF. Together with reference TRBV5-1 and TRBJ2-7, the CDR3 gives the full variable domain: KAGVTQTPRYLIKTRGQQVTLSCSPISGHRSVSWYQQTPGQGLQFLFEYFSETQRNKGNFPGRFSGRQFSNSRSEMNVSTLELGDSALYLCASRPQTGTEQYFGPGTRLTVT.

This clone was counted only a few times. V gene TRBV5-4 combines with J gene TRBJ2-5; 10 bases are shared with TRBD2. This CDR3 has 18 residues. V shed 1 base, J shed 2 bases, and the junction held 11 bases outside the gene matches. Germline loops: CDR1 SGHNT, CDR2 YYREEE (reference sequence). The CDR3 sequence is CASSLMRLAGERQETQYF. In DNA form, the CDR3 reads TGTGCCAGCAGCTTGATGCGGCTAGCGGGGGAGAGACAAGAGACCCAGTACTTC.

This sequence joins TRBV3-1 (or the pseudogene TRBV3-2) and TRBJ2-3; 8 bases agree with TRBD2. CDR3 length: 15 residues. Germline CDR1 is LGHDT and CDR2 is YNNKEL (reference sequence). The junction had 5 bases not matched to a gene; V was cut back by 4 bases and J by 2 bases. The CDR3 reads CASSPRLATTDTQYF. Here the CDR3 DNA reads TGTGCCAGCAGCCCCAGACTAGCGACCACAGATACGCAGTATTTT.

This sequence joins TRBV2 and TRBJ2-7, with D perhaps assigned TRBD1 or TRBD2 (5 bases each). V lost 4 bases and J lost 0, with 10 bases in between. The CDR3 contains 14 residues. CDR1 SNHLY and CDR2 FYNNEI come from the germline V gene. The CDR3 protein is CASSGGTLSYEQYF. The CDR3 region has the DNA TGTGCCAGCAGTGGGGGGACGCTCTCCTACGAGCAGTACTTC. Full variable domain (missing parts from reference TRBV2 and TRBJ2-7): EPEVTQTPSHQVTQMGQEVILRCVPISNHLYFYWYRQILGQKVEFLVSFYNNEISEKSEIFDDQFSVERPDGSNFTLKIRSTKLEDSAMYFCASSGGTLSYEQYFGPGTRLTVT.